The rows below give T cell receptor beta chains drawn from one sample of a study of CD8 T cells in ankylosing spondylitis. TCRdb processed the 5' RACE reads anew with MiXCR; each CDR3 protein has one entry. The sample has about 130,000 distinct CDR3 sequences; around 9.3% are singletons. Input material: blood, either unsorted or a sorted T cell fraction (not recorded which). The receptors were gathered from a male donor with ankylosing spondylitis or in good health (not recorded which). CDR3s include the opening cysteine and the closing phenylalanine or tryptophan.

J	V	CDR3
TRBJ2-5	TRBV7-2	CASSLILLNPETQYF
TRBJ2-2	TRBV29-1	CSVGGEDTGELFF
TRBJ2-1	TRBV12-3/TRBV12-4	CASSPPPAGLFNEQFF
TRBJ1-1	TRBV29-1	CSVEFGTGVPEAFF
TRBJ1-3	TRBV7-6	CASSSPTTIYF
TRBJ2-1	TRBV7-9	CASSLVVADEQFF
TRBJ2-3	TRBV12-3/TRBV12-4	CASSSFGGRADTQYF
TRBJ1-2	TRBV20-1	CSASKVVRGNYGYTF
TRBJ2-7	TRBV20-1	CCARDPRQGVDYEQYF
TRBJ2-3	TRBV6-2/TRBV6-3	CASSSATEKPTDTQYF
TRBJ2-5	TRBV28	CASSSYGTTQETQYF
TRBJ2-1	TRBV4-2	CASSQDWLQFF
TRBJ2-3	TRBV6-5	CASSYTDTDTQYF
TRBJ1-5	TRBV12-5	CASGLVRAGQRRPWGNQPQHF
TRBJ1-5	TRBV7-2	CASLEPGWPQHF
TRBJ2-2	TRBV10-3	CAHQRTENTGELFF
TRBJ2-5	TRBV10-3	CAISESGAGGYFGETQYF
TRBJ2-6	TRBV15	CATSRDRHSGANVLTF
TRBJ2-6	TRBV7-3	CASSFGGSGANVLTF
TRBJ2-7	TRBV7-2	CASSLDGGGPYEQYF
TRBJ2-7	TRBV5-1	CASSLGGLAFDEQYF
TRBJ2-1	TRBV5-1	CASSWASTYNEQFF
TRBJ2-2	TRBV12-3/TRBV12-4	CASNDLTGELFF
TRBJ2-1	TRBV6-1	CASSAGVSVLVDEQFF
TRBJ2-1	TRBV12-3/TRBV12-4	CASSYLRVVDEQFF
TRBJ2-2	TRBV29-1	CSVRQGAGELFF
TRBJ2-7	TRBV7-2	CASSLALGGSYEQYF
TRBJ2-7	TRBV4-3	CASSQWDGTYEQYF
TRBJ2-1	TRBV6-5	CASSYSFSSRGSSYNEQFF
TRBJ2-7	TRBV5-1	CASTGGTGMAYEQYF
TRBJ2-3	TRBV5-1	CASSPGLSTDTQYF
TRBJ2-5	TRBV27	CASSFGSLIPETQYF
TRBJ2-3	TRBV20-1	CSARRSESTDTQYF
TRBJ1-1	TRBV7-2	CASSLGGAGAEAFF
TRBJ2-6	TRBV11-2	CASSLVGQYKSSGANVLTF
TRBJ2-7	TRBV10-3	CATGTESYEQYF
TRBJ2-5	TRBV28	CASKAGGQQETQYF